The 9 T cell receptor beta chains listed next were all sequenced from one sample in a study of cytotoxic CD8 clonotypes in ibrutinib-treated CLL. Some clones are missing from TCRdb's copy, which holds only in-frame ones; the method was immunoSEQ multiplex PCR. The sample consists of tens of thousands of clones, 45% to 70% of them appearing once. The sequenced sample was PBMCs, obtained after 24 months of ibrutinib treatment. The source is a human donor with chronic lymphocytic leukemia.

This clone was detected only a few times. The rearrangement links TRBV30 to TRBJ1-5, with D unresolved. This CDR3 contains 14 residues. Trimming pared 2 bases from V and 2 bases from J, leaving 10 bases between. In germline, CDR1 is GTSNPN, CDR2 SVGIG (reference sequence). CDR3 nucleotide sequence: TGTGCCTGGAGTCTGGGATTAGGCAATCAGCCCCAGCATTTT. Protein sequence: CAWSLGLGNQPQHF. The full variable domain, in which reference TRBV30 and TRBJ1-5 provide the parts outside the CDR3, is SQTIHQWPATLVQPVGSPLSLECTVEGTSNPNLYWYRQAAGRGLQLLFYSVGIGQISSEVPQNLSASRPQDRQFILSSKKLLLSDSGFYLCAWSLGLGNQPQHFGDGTRLSIL.

This CDR3 is CASSLSGGLRFF. The CDR3 region has the DNA TGTGCCAGCAGTTTATCAGGGGGCCTCCGGTTCTTC. V usage is TRBV27 and J usage is TRBJ2-1, with 7 bases fitting TRBD1. The germline gives CDR1 MNHEY, CDR2 SMNVEV (reference sequence). The CDR3 consists of 12 residues. V lost 0 bases and J lost 15; bases outside the gene matches: 5.

The chain uses TRBV5-4 and TRBJ2-1; 7 bases agree with TRBD1. The V segment lost 6 bases and the J segment 7 bases; nucleotides outside the gene matches: 7. CDR1 and CDR2 from the germline V gene are SGHNT and YYREEE (reference sequence). This CDR3 is 13 amino acids long. For the CDR3, the DNA is TGTGCCAGCACGCCCGTGACAGGGAATGAGCAGTTCTTC. This codes for CASTPVTGNEQFF.

By share, this clone ranks as medium-sized (0.01 to 0.1%). The rearrangement joins TRBV5-5 to TRBJ2-7; no firm D call. This CDR3 is 12 amino acids long. Trimming left V 4 bases short and J 4 bases short, with 9 bases between. The germline CDR1 and CDR2 sequences are SGHKS and YYEKEE (reference sequence). The CDR3 loop reads CASSPRQYEQYF. For the CDR3, the DNA is TGTGCCAGCAGCCCCAGGCAATACGAGCAGTACTTC.

The rearrangement uses TRBV10-1 and TRBJ1-1; possible D gene TRBD1, 5 bases. Germline lookup yields CDR1 WNHNN and CDR2 SYGVQD (reference sequence). Trimming took 6 bases from V and 7 from J, leaving 24 bases between them. The CDR3 covers 16 residues. As DNA, the CDR3 is TGCGCCAGCAGCGAAGACCCTCGCGCGTGGGGCGGTGAAGCTTTCTTT. Residues: CASSEDPRAWGGEAFF.

This chain connects TRBV6-6 to TRBJ1-1; tentative D call: TRBD1 (5 bases). CDR3 length: 14 amino acids. Germline V gives CDR1 MNHNY, CDR2 SVGAGI (reference sequence). V was shortened by 2 bases and J by 8 bases, with 15 bases between the two germline ends. The CDR3 sequence is CASSYTATGTEAFF. CDR3 sequence (DNA): TGTGCCAGCAGTTACACAGCCACCGGGACGGAAGCTTTCTTT.

Only a few counts were recorded for this clone. The chain links TRBV28 to TRBJ2-7, with 13 nucleotides matching TRBD2. Unmatched junction bases numbered 8, after V lost 2 bases and J lost 4 bases. Germline V gene data show CDR1 as MDHEN and CDR2 as SYDVKM. The CDR3 spans 17 residues. The CDR3, as DNA: TGTGCCAGCAGTTTAAGGGGACTAGCGGGACTACCATACGAGCAGTACTTC. Translation gives CASSLRGLAGLPYEQYF. Supplemented by reference TRBV28 and TRBJ2-7, the full variable domain reads DVKVTQSSRYLVKRTGEKVFLECVQDMDHENMFWYRQDPGLGLRLIYFSYDVKMKEKGDIPEGYSVSREKKERFSLILESASTNQTSMYLCASSLRGLAGLPYEQYFGPGTRLTVT.

This clone was picked up many times. The rearrangement joins TRBV4-1 to TRBJ2-5; 9 nucleotides match TRBD1. CDR1 MGHRA and CDR2 YSYEKL come from the germline V gene. The CDR3 consists of 15 residues. After removal of 2 bases from V and 2 bases from J, the junction contained 3 bases not matched to a gene. This CDR3 is CASSQMGQGQETQYF. The CDR3 nucleotides are TGCGCCAGCAGCCAAATGGGACAGGGACAAGAGACCCAGTACTTC.

This clone was picked up a small number of times. The chain is built from TRBV29-1 and TRBJ2-1; D unclear. With 4 bases removed from V and 6 bases from J, the gap between germline ends came to 10 bases. Germline assignment: CDR1 SQVTM and CDR2 ANQGSEA. The CDR3 is 12 residues long. The CDR3: CSVGSWLNEQFF. The CDR3 coding sequence is TGCAGCGTTGGGAGCTGGCTCAATGAGCAGTTCTTC.